The entry below gives a single T cell receptor beta chain sequence along with its context. The CDR3 sequence is 14 residues long. The V end lost 5 bases, the J end lost 6 bases, and 16 bases lay between the germline ends. CDR1 is LGHDT, CDR2 YNNKEL, per germline (reference sequence). The entry originates in a study of human T cells and chemical hapten exposure. One entry per CDR3 protein results from TCRdb running MiXCR on the RACE reads. The sample consists of roughly 90,000 distinct CDR3 sequences, 9.5% to 13% of them appearing once. This sample's time point: patch test 3, about 24 weeks after DPC sensitization. Described treatment: therapeutic diphenylcyclopropenone sensitization with weekly scalp DPC.

Sequences were derived from whole blood, sampled in connection with sensitization to the hapten diphenylcyclopropenone (DPC). The sequence was collected from a woman in her twenties or thirties with alopecia areata. Some clones in this sample may be carry-over from other donors' samples. This rearrangement joins TRBV3-1 to TRBJ1-1; D remains ambiguous. The CDR3 region has the DNA TGTGCCAGCAGCTTTGGACTAGAGTTAGCTGAAGCTTTCTTT. It translates to CASSFGLELAEAFF.